This T cell receptor beta chain appears in the sequencing data of a study of response to subunit inactivated influenza vaccine. Each CDR3 protein is one row after TCRdb ran MiXCR on the RT-PCR reads. The table shows 450,000 to 550,000 distinct CDR3 sequences, with 25% occurring only once. Notes on the study in general: Seasonal influenza vaccination, on each occasion, was suggested by the authors to recruit few new T cells.

CDR1 is SGHRS and CDR2 is YFSETQ in the germline V gene. This CDR3 contains 15 residues. The V end was cut by 2 bases, the J end by 3 bases, with 11 bases between. Remarks on this clonotype: What it recognizes is unknown.

Sequences were derived from CD4+ T cells sorted from PBMCs, sampled around 5 days after vaccination. The TCR sequence derives from a man over 45 who received an inactivated influenza vaccine. The rearrangement joins TRBV5-1 to TRBJ2-2, with a tentative D call TRBD2 (6 bases). The CDR3 nucleotides read TGCGCCAGCAGCTTCAGCGGAGGGGACACCGGGGAGCTGTTTTTT. Protein sequence: CASSFSGGDTGELFF.